This entry describes one T cell receptor beta chain. The antigen remains undetermined. This entry is derived from a study of Ad26.COV2.S vaccination and SARS-CoV-2 variants. Study-wide results and limits: For non-spike TCRs, breadth in vaccine recipients resembled that in placebo recipients. Measures of TCR breadth and depth may have fallen short of total T cell responses.

Produced via immunoSEQ multiplex PCR; TCRdb's table is partial and in-frame only. The sample consists of 350,000 to 450,000 clones, approximately 90% of them appearing once. The material sequenced was peripheral blood, taken after recovery from COVID-19. The clonotype was recovered from a human donor who had recovered from COVID-19.

The CDR3 here is CASSPSGTGASYGYTF. In DNA form, the CDR3 reads TGTGCCAGCAGCCCCTCGGGGACGGGGGCCTCCTATGGCTACACCTTC. V and J are TRBV9 and TRBJ1-2, with D possibly being TRBD1 (6 bases). Germline V CDR1 and CDR2: SGDLS, YYNGEE. Trimming shortened V by 4 bases and J by 4 bases, and 20 bases separated the two germline ends. This CDR3 spans 16 amino acids.